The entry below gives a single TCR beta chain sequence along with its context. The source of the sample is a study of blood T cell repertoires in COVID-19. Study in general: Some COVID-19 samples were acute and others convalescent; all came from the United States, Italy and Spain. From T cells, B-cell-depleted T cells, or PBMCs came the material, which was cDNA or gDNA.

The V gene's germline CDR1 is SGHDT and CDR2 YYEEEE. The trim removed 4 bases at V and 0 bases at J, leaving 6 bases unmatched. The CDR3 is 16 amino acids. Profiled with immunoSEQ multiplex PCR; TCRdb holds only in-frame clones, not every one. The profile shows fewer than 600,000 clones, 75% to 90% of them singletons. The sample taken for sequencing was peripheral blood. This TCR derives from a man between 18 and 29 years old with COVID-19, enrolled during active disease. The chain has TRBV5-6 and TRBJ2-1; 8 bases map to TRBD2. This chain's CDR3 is CASSGPGLGSYNEQFF. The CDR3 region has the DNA TGTGCCAGCAGCGGGCCGGGACTAGGCTCCTACAATGAGCAGTTCTTC.